The 22 T cell receptor beta chains in this list originate from one sample, sequenced in a study of blood T cell repertoires in COVID-19. Generated by immunoSEQ multiplex PCR, the TCRdb table keeps only in-frame clones and is missing some. Here the sample spans under 300,000 clones, 85% to 95% being singletons. The sequencing sample was made of PBMCs or T cells enriched from blood (not recorded which). These receptor sequences come from a woman aged 18-29 years who had recovered from COVID-19.

This clone was detected ten times or more. This rearrangement joins TRBV6-5 to TRBJ2-7, with 10 bases matching TRBD2. Germline trimming cut 5 bases from V and 1 base from J; bases unmatched to any gene: 5. The germline gives CDR1 MNHEY, CDR2 SVGAGI. This CDR3 is 15 amino acids long. This chain's CDR3 is CASSPLAGASYEQYF. The CDR3 nucleotides read TGTGCCAGCAGTCCCCTAGCGGGGGCTTCCTACGAGCAGTACTTC.

The J gene is TRBJ2-1, the V gene TRBV7-2; 8 bases match TRBD2. V dropped 6 bases and J dropped 8; count of bases not matched to a gene: 15. Germline assignment: CDR1 SGHTA and CDR2 FQGNSA. The CDR3 covers 16 residues. The CDR3 DNA is TGTGCCAGCAGTCCATCGGCGGGGGGCTATACTCATGAGCAGTTCTTC. Protein: CASSPSAGGYTHEQFF.

This clone was counted once. J is TRBJ1-3 and V is TRBV5-1; possibly TRBD1 for D (6 bases). V was shortened by 2 bases and J by 0 bases, with 9 bases between the two germline ends. There are 15 residues in the CDR3. Germline V gives CDR1 SGHRS, CDR2 YFSETQ. The CDR3 protein is CASSLQGFSGNTIYF. CDR3 coding DNA: TGCGCCAGCAGCTTACAGGGATTCTCTGGAAACACCATATATTTT.

This sequence joins TRBV5-1 and TRBJ1-2, with TRBD1 matching over 7 bases. Germline CDR1 is SGHRS and CDR2 is YFSETQ. V lost 0 bases, J lost 4 bases, and 12 bases stayed unmatched. This CDR3 has 17 residues. DNA of the CDR3: TGCGCCAGCAGCTTGGAACGGCAGGGGGTTCCCGTCTATGGCTACACCTTC. It specifies CASSLERQGVPVYGYTF.

The V call is TRBV2, the J call TRBJ2-2, with 9 bases fitting TRBD2. This CDR3 spans 15 amino acids. J was trimmed by 4 bases and V by 7 bases; bases with no gene match: 7. CDR1 and CDR2 (germline): SNHLY, FYNNEI. CDR3 in amino acids: CASKPSGKATGELFF. The DNA of the CDR3 is TGTGCCAGCAAACCTAGCGGGAAAGCCACCGGGGAGCTGTTTTTT. The variable domain in full, completed from reference TRBV2 and TRBJ2-2, reads EPEVTQTPSHQVTQMGQEVILRCVPISNHLYFYWYRQILGQKVEFLVSFYNNEISEKSEIFDDQFSVERPDGSNFTLKIRSTKLEDSAMYFCASKPSGKATGELFFGEGSRLTVL.

The chain carries TRBV6-5 and TRBJ1-2, with TRBD1 matching 9 bases. Germline-derived CDR1 and CDR2 are MNHEY and SVGAGI. This CDR3 comprises 14 residues. V trimming: 5 bases; J trimming: 6 bases; junction bases outside the gene matches: 7. The CDR3 nucleotides are TGTGCCAGCAGTCCCCACCGGACAGGGGATGGCTACACCTTC. This gives the protein CASSPHRTGDGYTF.

The gene calls are TRBV19 and TRBJ1-2; 11 bases align to TRBD1. The V gene's germline CDR1 is LNHDA and CDR2 SQIVND (reference sequence). J lost 7 bases, V lost 5 bases, and 6 bases had no gene match. This CDR3 has 14 residues. In DNA form, the CDR3 reads TGTGCCAGTAGTCGCCGGACAGGGGGCAGTGGCTACACCTTC. Translated, it gives CASSRRTGGSGYTF.

The rearrangement joins TRBV7-8 to TRBJ2-6; D perhaps matches TRBD1 (5 bases). This CDR3 has 18 amino acids. Germline assignment: CDR1 SGHVS and CDR2 FQNEAQ. Between the trimmed V and J ends, which lost 0 bases and 4 bases, there was a span of 16 bases. DNA of the CDR3: TGTGCCAGCAGCTTAGCACGATGGGTAGGGGTCGGGGCCAACGTCCTGACTTTC. It yields the protein CASSLARWVGVGANVLTF.

The chain links TRBV15 to TRBJ2-7; TRBD2 is a possible D gene (6 bases). V was trimmed by 3 bases and J by 0 bases, leaving 12 bases between them. Germline CDR1 and CDR2: LNHNV and YYDKDF (reference sequence). The CDR3 covers 15 residues. The CDR3 DNA follows: TGTGCCACCAGCAGGGATAGCGGCAGCTCCTACGAGCAGTACTTC. Amino acids: CATSRDSGSSYEQYF.

The rearrangement uses TRBV2 and TRBJ2-3; 7 bases are a match to TRBD2. The V gene's germline CDR1 is SNHLY and CDR2 FYNNEI. With 5 bases clipped from V and 6 bases from J, the junction kept 8 bases outside the gene matches. The CDR3 runs 14 residues. CDR3 nucleotide sequence: TGTGCCAGCAGTTCTCTAGCGGAAATCGATACGCAGTATTTT. Translation gives CASSSLAEIDTQYF.

The chain is built from TRBV7-9 and TRBJ1-2, with 8 bases that match TRBD1. The CDR3 runs 15 residues. Unmatched junction bases numbered 11, after V lost 5 bases and J lost 6 bases. Germline lookup yields CDR1 SEHNR and CDR2 FQNEAQ (reference sequence). This CDR3 is CASSPVARGRDGYTF. CDR3 coding DNA: TGTGCCAGCAGCCCGGTTGCCAGGGGGCGAGATGGCTACACCTTC.

V usage is TRBV5-4 and J usage is TRBJ1-1; tentative D call: TRBD1 (5 bases). The CDR3 covers 14 residues. Trimming pared 2 bases from V and 2 bases from J, leaving 10 bases between. Germline CDR1 SGHNT, CDR2 YYREEE (reference sequence). For the CDR3, the DNA is TGTGCCAGCAGCTTAGACAGCTATAACACTGAAGCTTTCTTT. It codes for CASSLDSYNTEAFF.

The chain employs TRBV28 and TRBJ1-4; 8 bases are a match to TRBD1. CDR1 is MDHEN, CDR2 SYDVKM, per germline. This CDR3 is built from 15 residues. Trimming removed 4 bases from V and 7 bases from J; junction bases left unmatched: 8. The CDR3, as DNA: TGTGCCAGCAGTTCTTCAGGGGGCATAAGTGAAAAACTGTTTTTT. This codes for CASSSSGGISEKLFF.

The chain recombines TRBV10-3 with TRBJ1-1; no clear D gene. V lost 4 bases and J lost 0, with 9 bases in between. The germline gives CDR1 ENHRY, CDR2 SYGVKD. CDR3 length: 14 residues. CDR3 DNA sequence: TGTGCCATCAGTGGGCCAGCGATGAACACTGAAGCTTTCTTT. Protein sequence: CAISGPAMNTEAFF.

The V and J genes are TRBV9 and TRBJ1-5; 9 nucleotides line up with TRBD1. The junction had 5 bases not matched to a gene; V was cut back by 4 bases and J by 9 bases. There are 13 residues in the CDR3. CDR1 SGDLS and CDR2 YYNGEE come from the germline V gene. The CDR3 reads CASSPGTGPPQHF. In DNA, the CDR3 is TGTGCCAGCAGCCCCGGGACAGGGCCGCCCCAGCATTTT.

The chain has TRBV19 and TRBJ2-7, with no clear D. V was cut by 4 bases and J by 0 bases, with 10 bases left in between. CDR3 length: 14 amino acids. CDR1 and CDR2 (germline): LNHDA, SQIVND (reference sequence). The CDR3 region is CASSTGRNSYEQYF. DNA for the CDR3: TGTGCCAGTAGTACCGGTCGAAACTCCTACGAGCAGTACTTC.

The CDR3 nucleotides are TGTGCCACCAGTTCACACGCAGCGAGGTCCACAGATACGCAGTATTTT. Protein product: CATSSHAARSTDTQYF. This chain links TRBV24-1 with TRBJ2-3; D remains unclear. Deletions cut 6 bases from V and 2 bases from J, with 17 bases between. The CDR3 is 16 residues long. Germline V lookup: CDR1 KGHDR, CDR2 SFDVKD.

This chain joins TRBV2 and TRBJ2-1; 9 bases are a match to TRBD2. CDR3 length equals 13 residues. CDR1 and CDR2 from the germline V gene are SNHLY and FYNNEI. V trimming: 8 bases; J trimming: 5 bases; junction bases outside the gene matches: 4. The CDR3 protein is CASASGANNEQFF. The CDR3 nucleotides read TGTGCCAGCGCTAGCGGGGCCAACAATGAGCAGTTCTTC.

This chain uses TRBV19 with TRBJ1-6, with TRBD1 as a possible D gene (5 bases). The CDR3 runs 15 residues. Per the germline V gene, CDR1 is LNHDA and CDR2 is SQIVND (reference sequence). Trimming cost V 3 bases and J 9 bases, with 15 bases left between them. The CDR3 spells CASSIGGGGSSPLHF. As DNA, the CDR3 is TGTGCCAGTAGTATTGGTGGGGGAGGCAGTTCACCCCTCCACTTT.

This clone occurred a few times. The V gene is TRBV7-9, the J gene TRBJ1-5; no firm D call. The V gene's germline CDR1 is SEHNR and CDR2 FQNEAQ (reference sequence). Trimming took off 4 bases at V and 4 bases at J, with 8 bases between the two ends. The CDR3 has 13 amino acids. The CDR3 nucleotides read TGTGCCAGCAGCTCCCCCGGTAATCAGCCCCAGCATTTT. Translating it yields CASSSPGNQPQHF.

The chain carries TRBV19 and TRBJ1-2, with 11 nucleotides matching TRBD1. The ends lost 8 bases at V and 6 bases at J; junction bases unmatched: 8. The CDR3 runs to 14 residues. Per the germline V gene, CDR1 is LNHDA and CDR2 is SQIVND (reference sequence). The CDR3 protein is CASAPGQGVDGYTF. CDR3 bases: TGTGCCAGTGCCCCGGGACAGGGGGTTGATGGCTACACCTTC.

The chain links TRBV2 to TRBJ1-2; perhaps TRBD1 as D (5 bases). Trimming shortened V by 2 bases and J by 5 bases, and 12 bases separated the two germline ends. The germline gives CDR1 SNHLY, CDR2 FYNNEI. This CDR3 has 14 residues. As DNA, the CDR3 is TGTGCCAGCAGTGAAACGGCAGGGAGGTATGGCTACACCTTC. This encodes CASSETAGRYGYTF.